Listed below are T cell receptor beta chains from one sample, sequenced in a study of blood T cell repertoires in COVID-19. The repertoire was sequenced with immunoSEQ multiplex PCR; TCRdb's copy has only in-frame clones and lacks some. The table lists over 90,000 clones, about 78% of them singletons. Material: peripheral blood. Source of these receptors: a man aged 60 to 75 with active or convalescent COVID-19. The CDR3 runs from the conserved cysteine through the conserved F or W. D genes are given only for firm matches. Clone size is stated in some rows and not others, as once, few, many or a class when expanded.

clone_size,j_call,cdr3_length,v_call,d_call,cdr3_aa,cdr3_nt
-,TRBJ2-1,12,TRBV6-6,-,CASGWGGGEQFF,TGTGCCAGCGGATGGGGAGGGGGTGAGCAGTTCTTC
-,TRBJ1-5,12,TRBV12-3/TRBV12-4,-,CASSPSPQPQHF,TGTGCCAGCAGTCCGTCCCCCCAGCCCCAGCATTTT
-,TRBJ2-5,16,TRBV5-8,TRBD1,CASSLRDRGDRETQYF,TGTGCCAGCAGCCTCCGGGACAGGGGTGATCGAGAGACCCAGTACTTC
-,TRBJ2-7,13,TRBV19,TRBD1,CASSIMGQGEQYF,TGTGCCAGTAGTATAATGGGACAGGGCGAGCAGTACTTC
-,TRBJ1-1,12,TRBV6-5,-,CATYTVRGEAFF,TGTGCCACTTACACAGTGCGCGGGGAAGCTTTCTTT
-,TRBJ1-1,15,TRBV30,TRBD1,CAWSVPVYGQGEAFF,TGTGCCTGGAGTGTACCTGTTTACGGACAGGGTGAAGCTTTCTTT
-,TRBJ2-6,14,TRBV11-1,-,CASSFPGGANVLTF,TGTGCCAGCAGCTTTCCCGGAGGAGCCAACGTCCTGACTTTC
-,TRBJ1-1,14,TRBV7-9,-,CASSGETLNTEAFF,TGTGCCAGCAGCGGAGAGACGCTGAACACTGAAGCTTTCTTT
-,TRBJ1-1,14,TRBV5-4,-,CASSKEAKGTEAFF,TGTGCCAGCAGCAAGGAAGCAAAGGGGACTGAAGCTTTCTTT
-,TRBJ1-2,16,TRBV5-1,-,CASSLEQALANYGYTF,TGCGCCAGCAGCTTGGAGCAGGCATTAGCTAACTATGGCTACACCTTC
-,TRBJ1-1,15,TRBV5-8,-,CASSLVGGPNTEAFF,TGTGCCAGCAGCTTGGTGGGAGGGCCGAACACTGAAGCTTTCTTT
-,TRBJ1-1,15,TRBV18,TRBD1,CASSPPEGANTEAFF,TGTGCCAGCTCACCACCGGAGGGGGCAAACACTGAAGCTTTCTTT
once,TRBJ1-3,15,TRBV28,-,CASGGRGLSGNTIYF,TGTGCCAGCGGGGGCAGGGGCCTCTCTGGAAACACCATATATTTT
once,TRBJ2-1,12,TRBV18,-,CASSDSRNEQFF,TGTGCCAGCTCCGACTCCCGCAATGAGCAGTTCTTC
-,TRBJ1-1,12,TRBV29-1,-,CSVVGVSTEAFF,TGCAGCGTTGTAGGGGTGAGCACTGAAGCTTTCTTT
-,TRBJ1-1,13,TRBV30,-,CAWSRQPKAEAFF,TGTGCCTGGAGCCGACAGCCTAAGGCTGAAGCTTTCTTT
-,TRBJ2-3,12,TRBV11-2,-,CASSLLADTQYF,TGTGCCAGCAGCCTTCTAGCAGATACGCAGTATTTT
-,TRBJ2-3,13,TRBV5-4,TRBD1,CASSTTGGDTQYF,TGTGCCAGCAGCACGACAGGGGGGGATACGCAGTATTTT
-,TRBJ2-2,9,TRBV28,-,CASGPELFF,TGTGCCAGCGGCCCGGAGCTGTTTTTT
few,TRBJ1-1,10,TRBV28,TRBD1,CATRGPEAFF,TGTGCCACCAGGGGGCCTGAAGCTTTCTTT
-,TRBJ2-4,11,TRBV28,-,CASSPRLIQYF,TGTGCCAGCAGTCCTCGACTCATTCAGTACTTC
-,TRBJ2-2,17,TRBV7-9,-,CASSLVLQGPGSGELFF,TGTGCCAGCAGCTTAGTACTCCAGGGCCCTGGGTCGGGGGAGCTGTTTTTT
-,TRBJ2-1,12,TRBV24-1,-,CATSDFGYEQFF,TGTGCCACCAGTGATTTTGGCTATGAGCAGTTCTTC
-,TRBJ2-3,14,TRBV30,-,CAWGGKGGTDTQYF,TGTGCCTGGGGCGGCAAGGGGGGCACAGATACGCAGTATTTT
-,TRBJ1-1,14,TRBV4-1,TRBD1,CASSQGDRGTEAFF,TGCGCCAGCAGCCAAGGAGACAGGGGTACTGAAGCTTTCTTT
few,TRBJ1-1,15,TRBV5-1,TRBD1,CASSSLQGATTEAFF,TGCGCCAGCAGCTCGTTACAGGGGGCAACGACTGAAGCTTTCTTT
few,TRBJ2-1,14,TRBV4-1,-,CASSQVAGLNEQFF,TGCGCCAGCAGCCAGGTTGCAGGGCTCAATGAGCAGTTCTTC
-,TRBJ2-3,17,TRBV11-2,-,CASSPRVGGGGTDTQYF,TGTGCCAGCAGCCCGAGAGTGGGGGGTGGAGGCACAGATACGCAGTATTTT
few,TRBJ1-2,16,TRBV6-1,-,CASSEAYRPTNYGYTF,TGTGCCAGCAGTGAAGCGTACAGGCCAACTAACTATGGCTACACCTTC
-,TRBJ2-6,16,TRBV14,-,CASSQAGASGANVLTF,TGTGCCAGCAGCCAAGCGGGAGCCTCTGGGGCCAACGTCCTGACTTTC
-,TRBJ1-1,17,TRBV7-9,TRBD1,CASSLGAKGATNTEAFF,TGTGCCAGCAGCTTAGGCGCCAAGGGGGCGACGAACACTGAAGCTTTCTTT
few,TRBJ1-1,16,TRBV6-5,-,CASSYLSMGRNTEAFF,TGTGCCAGCAGTTACTTGTCCATGGGCAGGAACACTGAAGCTTTCTTT
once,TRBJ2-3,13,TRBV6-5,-,CASRGPSTDTQYF,TGTGCCAGCAGGGGGCCGAGCACAGATACGCAGTATTTT
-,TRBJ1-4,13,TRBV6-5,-,CASSSTENEKLFF,TGTGCCAGCAGTTCGACAGAGAATGAAAAACTGTTTTTT
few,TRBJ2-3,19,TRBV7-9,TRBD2,CASSSPPGLAGYSTDTQYF,TGTGCCAGCAGTTCACCGCCGGGACTAGCGGGATACAGCACAGATACGCAGTATTTT
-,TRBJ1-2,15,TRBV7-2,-,CASSLGLAGVVGYTF,TGTGCCAGCAGCTTAGGGCTAGCCGGGGTCGTTGGCTACACCTTC
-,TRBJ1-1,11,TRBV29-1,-,CSVQVNTEAFF,TGCAGCGTTCAGGTAAACACTGAAGCTTTCTTT
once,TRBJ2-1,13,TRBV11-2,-,CASSLGVLGGQFF,TGTGCCAGCAGCTTAGGGGTCCTAGGAGGGCAGTTCTTC
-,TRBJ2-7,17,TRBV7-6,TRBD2,CASSFGLAGDLSYEQYF,TGTGCCAGCAGCTTCGGGCTAGCGGGAGATTTGTCCTACGAGCAGTACTTC
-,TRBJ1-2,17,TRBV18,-,CASSLQKRAGEGQGYTF,TGTGCCAGCTCTCTACAAAAGAGGGCAGGGGAAGGCCAGGGCTACACCTTC
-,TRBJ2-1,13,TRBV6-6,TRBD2,CASSYLADNEQFF,TGTGCCAGCAGTTACCTAGCGGACAATGAGCAGTTCTTC
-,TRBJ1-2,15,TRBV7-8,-,CASSRLGQINYGYTF,TGTGCCAGCAGTAGACTGGGGCAGATTAACTATGGCTACACCTTC
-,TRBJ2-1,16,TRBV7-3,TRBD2,CASSPWGGGTYNEQFF,TGTGCCAGCAGCCCGTGGGGGGGAGGGACCTACAATGAGCAGTTCTTC
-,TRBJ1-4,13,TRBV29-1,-,CSVADTPNEKLFF,TGCAGCGTCGCTGACACCCCTAATGAAAAACTGTTTTTT
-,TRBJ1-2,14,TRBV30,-,CAWKFTQGGYGYTF,TGTGCCTGGAAGTTTACCCAAGGAGGCTATGGCTACACCTTC
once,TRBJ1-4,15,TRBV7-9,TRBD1,CASSSGAGQGGKLFF,TGTGCCAGCAGCTCTGGGGCTGGACAGGGGGGAAAACTGTTTTTT
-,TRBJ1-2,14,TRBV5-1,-,CASSFSQGSYGYTF,TGCGCCAGCAGCTTTTCCCAGGGTTCCTATGGCTACACCTTC
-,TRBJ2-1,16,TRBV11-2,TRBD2,CASSPSVAGAYNEQFF,TGTGCCAGCAGCCCGAGCGTAGCGGGAGCATACAATGAGCAGTTCTTC